One and the same sample provided the 23 T cell receptor beta chains below, sequenced in a study of vaccination and CD4 T cells after COVID-19 (dated by TCRdb to between 2021 and 2024). The library was obtained by PCR. For sequencing, an Illumina iSeq 100 was employed. DNA from cultured CD4+ T cells underwent TCR sequencing with the Oncomine TCR Beta short-read assay at the Johns Hopkins FTIC core. In-frame beta chains were kept once TCRdb had trimmed the public reads at Q25 with fastp and called clones with MiXCR. Rows are unified per CDR3 protein, each entry keeping the most common DNA and genes. This sample gives approximately 23,000 distinct CDR3 sequences in total; 41% of them show up just once. Roughly 5% of the sample comes from the top ten. Which antigens these TCRs recognize remains unknown. The intended sense of this specimen's time point label: late sampling 161 to 241 days after vaccination in a few convalescent patients. Reading the label with the study, this specimen's treatment or condition is: roughly 10-day PBMC culture with coronavirus spike peptide pools or control peptides (ViraFEST assay).

This sample comprised CD4+ T cells from blood, cultured in vitro, obtained about 7 months after SARS-CoV-2 vaccination. Source of these receptors: a human donor who had recovered from COVID-19.

The CDR3 is CASSPRWGGGDQPQHF. Here the CDR3 DNA reads TGTGCCAGCAGCCCAAGGTGGGGGGGGGGAGACCAGCCCCAGCATTTT. The chain recombines TRBV7-8 with TRBJ1-5; D possibly corresponds to TRBD1 (5 bases). This CDR3 is built from 16 residues. CDR1 is SGHVS and CDR2 is FQNEAQ in the germline V gene. Trimming took 5 bases from V and 7 from J, leaving 21 bases between them.

This clonotype was observed a single time. The CDR3 loop reads CASSPPTGGGNEQYF. The DNA of the CDR3 is TGTGCCAGCTCACCACCGACAGGGGGAGGGAACGAGCAGTACTTC. The chain joins TRBV18 to TRBJ2-7; 9 bases agree with TRBD1. The germline CDR1 and CDR2 sequences are KGHSH and LQKENI. The CDR3 contains 15 residues. With V trimmed by 0 bases and J by 5 bases, 5 bases remained unmatched.

The CDR3, as DNA: TGTGCCAGCAGCCAAGTCCCGGCGGGAGGGTCCGAGACCCAGTACTTC. This encodes CASSQVPAGGSETQYF. The chain combines TRBV4-2 with TRBJ2-5; 9 bases line up with TRBD2. Germline V gene data show CDR1 as LGHNA and CDR2 as YNFKEQ. Losses at the gene ends were 1 base for V and 5 bases for J; bases not matched to a gene: 8. The CDR3 covers 16 residues.

The genes are TRBV6-2 or TRBV6-3 and TRBJ2-7; no clear D. The CDR3 is made up of 11 amino acids. Looked up from germline, CDR1 is MNHEY and CDR2 is SVGEGT. The germline V and J ends were trimmed by 8 bases and 3 bases, with 8 bases remaining between them. The CDR3 DNA reads TGTGCCAGCGCTAAATACTACGAGCAGTACTTC. As protein: CASAKYYEQYF.

J is TRBJ2-3 and V is TRBV18; D possibly corresponds to TRBD1 (5 bases). The CDR3 consists of 14 residues. Trimming took 1 base from V and 0 from J, leaving 5 bases between them. The germline V gene has CDR1 KGHSH and CDR2 LQKENI. The CDR3 DNA reads TGTGCCAGCTCACCACAGGGGAGCACAGATACGCAGTATTTT. This sequence encodes CASSPQGSTDTQYF. Looking up the rest from reference TRBV18 and TRBJ2-3 gives the full variable domain: NAGVMQNPRHLVRRRGQEARLRCSPMKGHSHVYWYRQLPEEGLKFMVYLQKENIIDESGMPKERFSAEFPKEGPSILRIQQVVRGDSAAYFCASSPQGSTDTQYFGPGTRLTVL.

This chain joins TRBV20-1 and TRBJ2-1; D tentatively reads TRBD1 or TRBD2 (5 bases each). The CDR3 has 16 residues. The germline V and J ends were trimmed by 0 bases and 8 bases, with 20 bases remaining between them. Germline V gene sequence: CDR1 DFQATT, CDR2 SNEGSKA (reference sequence). The CDR3 DNA is TGCAGTGCTAGAGATCCCGGGGCTGGGATTGGGGATGAGCAGTTCTTC. Amino acids: CSARDPGAGIGDEQFF.

This chain uses TRBV28 with TRBJ2-7; 11 bases are a match to TRBD1. The ends lost 5 bases at V and 3 bases at J; junction bases unmatched: 6. This CDR3 has 15 residues. Germline V gene data show CDR1 as MDHEN and CDR2 as SYDVKM. Here the CDR3 DNA reads TGTGCCAGCAGTGGGCCCGGGACAGGGGGCTACGAGCAGTACTTC. It yields the protein CASSGPGTGGYEQYF.

The chain couples TRBV20-1 to TRBJ2-2; D not certain. The V gene lost 0 bases and the J gene lost 3 bases, with 8 bases spanning the gap. CDR1 and CDR2 from the germline V gene are DFQATT and SNEGSKA (reference sequence). The CDR3 is 14 residues long. The CDR3 region is CSARDGKDTGELFF. CDR3 sequence (DNA): TGCAGTGCTAGAGATGGGAAAGACACCGGGGAGCTGTTTTTT.

This clonotype was observed a handful of times. The gene calls are TRBV6-5 and TRBJ2-7, with 7 nucleotides matching TRBD1. This CDR3 region has 15 residues. V gave up 2 bases and J gave up 2 bases; unmatched junction bases: 6. Germline V CDR1 and CDR2: MNHEY, SVGAGI. CDR3 sequence: CASSYGGQMTYEQYF. DNA for the CDR3: TGTGCCAGCAGTTACGGGGGACAGATGACCTACGAGCAGTACTTC.

V gene TRBV11-3 combines with J gene TRBJ2-2; TRBD2 agrees at 9 bases. V was clipped by 5 bases and J by 1 base; unmatched bases: 8. Per the germline V gene, CDR1 is SGHNT and CDR2 is YENEEA. This CDR3 contains 17 residues. The CDR3 DNA reads TGTGCCAGCAGCCCGGTAGCGGGAGCGGGGAACACCGGGGAGCTGTTTTTT. This gives the protein CASSPVAGAGNTGELFF.

This chain links TRBV20-1 with TRBJ2-5; D gene ambiguous. Germline values: CDR1 DFQATT, CDR2 SNEGSKA (reference sequence). Trimming pared 5 bases from V and 4 bases from J, leaving 11 bases between. This CDR3 comprises 12 residues. The CDR3 DNA sequence: TGCAGTGCTCTAAACCTAGGAGAGACCCAGTACTTC. Its protein product is CSALNLGETQYF.

This clonotype has a handful of counts. The chain couples TRBV15 to TRBJ2-1; 10 nucleotides match TRBD2. The germline V gene has CDR1 LNHNV and CDR2 YYDKDF (reference sequence). The junction had 4 bases not matched to a gene; V was cut back by 1 base and J by 4 bases. The CDR3 extends over 16 amino acids. The CDR3 coding sequence is TGTGCCACCAGCAGAGGGACTAGCGGAGTTTACAATGAGCAGTTCTTC. It is translated as CATSRGTSGVYNEQFF.

The chain has TRBV11-3 and TRBJ2-1; no firm D call. Per germline, CDR1 SGHNT and CDR2 YENEEA. V was trimmed by 1 base and J by 7 bases, leaving 8 bases between them. There are 13 residues in the CDR3. The CDR3: CASSLVPENEQFF. The CDR3 DNA follows: TGTGCCAGCAGCTTAGTTCCAGAAAATGAGCAGTTCTTC.

The chain employs TRBV5-4 and TRBJ1-2; a possible D gene is TRBD1 (6 bases). The CDR3 covers 13 residues. V lost 5 bases, J lost 2 bases, and 10 bases lay in between. CDR1 is SGHNT and CDR2 is YYREEE in the germline V gene (reference sequence). The CDR3 spells CASRAGQNYGYTF. CDR3 nucleotide sequence: TGTGCCAGCAGGGCTGGACAGAACTATGGCTACACCTTC. Combining the CDR3 with reference TRBV5-4 and TRBJ1-2 gives the whole variable domain ETGVTQSPTHLIKTRGQQVTLRCSSQSGHNTVSWYQQALGQGPQFIFQYYREEENGRGNFPPRFSGLQFPNYSSELNVNALELDDSALYLCASRAGQNYGYTFGSGTRLTVV.

The rearrangement uses TRBV24-1 and TRBJ2-7; TRBD2 is a possible D gene (6 bases). The V gene's germline CDR1 is KGHDR and CDR2 SFDVKD. The V end was cut by 4 bases, the J end by 3 bases, with 15 bases between. CDR3 length: 15 amino acids. The CDR3 protein is CATSESHGGNYEQYF. CDR3 DNA: TGTGCCACCAGTGAGAGTCATGGGGGGAACTACGAGCAGTACTTC.

This clonotype was detected only a few times. This chain uses TRBV7-9 with TRBJ1-2, with D unresolved. V gave up 5 bases and J gave up 4 bases, with 14 bases separating them. The germline CDR1 and CDR2 sequences are SEHNR and FQNEAQ (reference sequence). The CDR3 runs to 14 residues. CDR3 sequence reads: CASSKEGAPYGYTF. The CDR3 DNA sequence: TGTGCCAGCAGCAAAGAGGGAGCACCCTATGGCTACACCTTC.

This clonotype occurred a few times. The rearrangement uses TRBV5-8 and TRBJ2-7, with 8 bases matching TRBD1. V lost 4 bases, J lost 6 bases, and 3 bases stayed unmatched. The CDR3 runs to 12 residues. Germline CDR1 SGHTS, CDR2 YDEGEE. As DNA, the CDR3 is TGTGCCAGCAGCCGGACAGGGTCCGAGCAGTACTTC. Amino acid sequence: CASSRTGSEQYF.

V usage is TRBV6-2 or TRBV6-3 and J usage is TRBJ2-5, with 10 bases identical to TRBD2. CDR1 and CDR2 from the germline V gene are MNHEY and SVGEGT. This CDR3 is built from 18 residues. Trimming cost V 2 bases and J 1 base; bases outside gene matches: 10. This CDR3 reads CASSYPQGTSGTQETQYF. The CDR3 region has the DNA TGTGCCAGCAGTTACCCCCAGGGAACTAGCGGGACCCAAGAGACCCAGTACTTC.

A few counts support this clonotype. V is TRBV20-1 and J is TRBJ1-2; 7 bases map to TRBD1. The CDR3 has 17 residues. The trim removed 6 bases at V and 0 bases at J, leaving 16 bases unmatched. Germline CDR1 and CDR2: DFQATT and SNEGSKA (reference sequence). CDR3 sequence: CSALQRTGHSTNYGYTF. The CDR3 DNA follows: TGCAGTGCCTTACAAAGGACAGGCCATTCTACTAACTATGGCTACACCTTC.

In its sample, this clonotype was seen once. V is TRBV6-2 or TRBV6-3 and J is TRBJ2-5; the D is unclear. CDR3 length equals 13 residues. Germline CDR1 MNHEY, CDR2 SVGEGT. Trimming removed 6 bases at V and 2 bases at J, with 10 bases between. This chain's CDR3 is CASSWGNQETQYF. CDR3 coding DNA: TGTGCCAGCAGCTGGGGAAATCAAGAGACCCAGTACTTC.

This clonotype qualifies as medium-sized (0.01 to 0.1%). The chain joins TRBV7-8 to TRBJ2-3; 14 bases line up with TRBD2. Germline V CDR1 and CDR2: SGHVS, FQNEAQ. V was pared by 5 bases and J by 4 bases, with 5 bases of the junction left unmatched. This CDR3 has 16 amino acids. For the CDR3, the DNA is TGTGCCAGCAGCCCCGGACTAGCGGGAGGACCAGATACGCAGTATTTT. This gives the protein CASSPGLAGGPDTQYF.

This chain uses TRBV20-1 with TRBJ1-1; D unclear. Between the trimmed V and J ends, which lost 3 bases and 1 base, there was a span of 9 bases. Germline values: CDR1 DFQATT, CDR2 SNEGSKA (reference sequence). The CDR3 length is 13 residues. CDR3 sequence (DNA): TGCAGTGCTAGTCCGGCCCAGAACACTGAAGCTTTCTTT. It codes for CSASPAQNTEAFF.

The V gene is TRBV29-1, the J gene TRBJ2-3; 7 bases are shared with TRBD1. The ends lost 5 bases at V and 1 base at J; junction bases unmatched: 9. This CDR3 is 15 amino acids long. Germline CDR1 is SQVTM and CDR2 is ANQGSEA. The CDR3 region is CSVSPGGWGTDTQYF. The CDR3 DNA follows: TGCAGCGTTTCCCCAGGGGGTTGGGGCACAGATACGCAGTATTTT.